A selection of T cell receptor beta chains follows, all from one sample in a study of CD8+CD57+ T cells in acquired aplastic anemia. Each CDR3 protein is one row after TCRdb ran MiXCR on the reads. The sample contains fewer than 200,000 distinct CDR3 sequences, about 60% of which appear only once. The material sequenced was sorted CD4+, CD8+, or CD8+CD57+ T cells (not recorded which) from PBMCs. Receptor source: a human donor in good health. The CDR3 runs from the conserved cysteine through the conserved F or W. Each record gives: J gene, V gene, CDR3 length, D gene, clone size, CDR3 protein, CDR3 DNA. The D gene is left open where the match is weak. Clone sizes are given selectively: once, few, many, or a class where the clone is expanded.

>TRBJ1-4|TRBV7-2|13|.|.
CASRTDYGEKLFF
TGTGCCAGCAGGACAGACTACGGAGAAAAACTGTTTTTT
>TRBJ1-1|TRBV19|16|.|once
CASKGGAGVMNTEAFF
TGTGCCAGTAAGGGGGGGGCGGGAGTCATGAACACTGAAGCTTTCTTT
>TRBJ2-7|TRBV10-3|15|TRBD1|.
CAIQNRDRGLREQYF
TGTGCCATCCAAAACCGGGACAGGGGGCTGCGTGAGCAGTACTTC
>TRBJ2-7|TRBV7-2|15|.|.
CASSFAAAPSNEQYF
TGTGCCAGCAGCTTCGCGGCAGCCCCATCAAACGAGCAGTACTTC
>TRBJ2-7|TRBV9|15|TRBD2|.
CASSQAAGGTSEQYF
TGTGCCAGCAGCCAAGCGGCGGGGGGAACCTCCGAGCAGTACTTC
>TRBJ2-3|TRBV10-3|14|TRBD1|.
CAITDRGETDTQYF
TGTGCCATCACCGACAGGGGGGAAACAGATACGCAGTATTTT
>TRBJ2-7|TRBV6-1|13|.|.
CASTSDLTYEQYF
TGTGCCAGCACATCGGACTTGACCTACGAGCAGTACTTC
>TRBJ1-5|TRBV15|12|.|.
CATSRDDQPQHF
TGTGCCACCAGCAGAGATGATCAGCCCCAGCATTTT
>TRBJ2-1|TRBV7-3|16|TRBD1|.
CASSPTGQGIYNEQFF
TGTGCCAGCAGCCCGACCGGACAGGGAATATACAATGAGCAGTTCTTC
>TRBJ2-2|TRBV2|17|TRBD2|many
CASSDPGTSGTTGELFF
TGTGCCAGCAGTGACCCTGGGACTAGCGGGACCACCGGGGAGCTGTTTTTT
>TRBJ2-1|TRBV14|13|TRBD2|.
CASSERLASEQFF
TGTGCCAGCAGCGAGAGACTAGCCAGCGAGCAGTTCTTC
>TRBJ2-5|TRBV28|16|TRBD1|few
CASIDRDRGYRETQYF
TGTGCCAGCATTGACCGGGACAGGGGGTACAGAGAGACCCAGTACTTC
>TRBJ1-1|TRBV15|14|.|.
CATSRDLGGSEAFF
TGTGCCACCAGCAGAGATTTGGGGGGCTCTGAAGCTTTCTTT
>TRBJ2-1|TRBV27|15|.|few
CASSLSYGSYNEQFF
TGTGCCAGCAGTTTATCGTACGGCTCCTACAATGAGCAGTTCTTC
>TRBJ2-1|TRBV19|15|TRBD1|many
CASSSTGDLYNEQFF
TGTGCCAGTAGTAGTACAGGGGACCTCTACAATGAGCAGTTCTTC
>TRBJ2-6|TRBV20-1|16|.|many
CSARGRILSGANVLTF
TGCAGTGCTAGGGGCAGAATTCTTTCTGGGGCCAACGTCCTGACTTTC
>TRBJ1-5|TRBV19|13|.|.
CASIAGVNQPQHF
TGTGCCAGTATCGCGGGGGTCAATCAGCCCCAGCATTTT
>TRBJ2-1|TRBV19|13|TRBD1|.
CASSTGQLNEQFF
TGTGCCAGTAGTACGGGACAGTTGAATGAGCAGTTCTTC
>TRBJ1-3|TRBV10-1|17|.|.
CASSGSGGLLWGNTIYF
TGCGCCAGCAGTGGGAGTGGGGGCCTCCTCTGGGGAAACACCATATATTTT
>TRBJ1-1|TRBV7-8|17|.|.
CASSLAGVGRSHTEAFF
TGTGCCAGCAGCTTAGCGGGGGTTGGGAGGTCCCACACTGAAGCTTTCTTT
>TRBJ2-7|TRBV7-2|13|TRBD1|.
CASRSRGGHEQYF
TGTGCCAGCAGGTCACGAGGGGGCCACGAGCAGTACTTC
>TRBJ1-5|TRBV15|16|.|.
CATSRDTGSRNQPQHF
TGTGCCACCAGCAGAGATACAGGGTCTCGCAATCAGCCCCAGCATTTT
>TRBJ2-1|TRBV3-1|13|.|few
CASSNLTNNEQFF
TGTGCCAGCAGCAACTTAACAAACAATGAGCAGTTCTTC
>TRBJ1-2|TRBV7-9|16|TRBD1|many
CASSLEGATGDYGYTF
TGTGCCAGCAGCTTAGAAGGTGCGACAGGGGACTATGGCTACACCTTC
>TRBJ2-7|TRBV20-1|16|TRBD2|few
CSARREGAGVSYEQYF
TGCAGTGCCCGACGTGAAGGGGCGGGAGTCTCCTACGAGCAGTACTTC
>TRBJ1-5|TRBV12-3/TRBV12-4|14|.|.
CASSRRGVEETQHF
TGTGCCAGCAGCCGAAGAGGGGTTGAGGAGACCCAGCATTTT
>TRBJ1-1|TRBV10-2|15|.|.
CASSERGRLGTEAFF
TGCGCCAGCAGTGAGCGGGGCAGGTTGGGCACTGAAGCTTTCTTT
>TRBJ2-1|TRBV24-1|11|.|.
CATSDGPRQFF
TGTGCCACCAGTGACGGCCCTCGGCAGTTCTTC
>TRBJ1-1|TRBV5-5|12|.|.
CASSDWGRKAFF
TGTGCCAGCAGTGATTGGGGGCGCAAGGCTTTCTTT
>TRBJ2-7|TRBV7-3|16|TRBD1|.
CASSAGDRGSSYEQYF
TGTGCCAGCAGCGCGGGGGACAGGGGCAGCTCCTACGAGCAGTACTTC
>TRBJ2-2|TRBV29-1|13|TRBD1|.
CSSGTDLAGELFF
TGCAGCTCCGGGACAGATTTAGCCGGGGAGCTGTTTTTT
>TRBJ2-4|TRBV29-1|15|TRBD2|.
CSVLGLAGAMNIQYF
TGCAGCGTGCTTGGGCTAGCGGGGGCAATGAACATTCAGTACTTC
>TRBJ1-1|TRBV7-2|15|.|.
CASSSLTTRNTEAFF
TGTGCCAGCAGCTCCCTTACGACTCGGAACACTGAAGCTTTCTTT
>TRBJ2-1|TRBV15|11|.|many
CATGRANEQFF
TGTGCCACCGGTAGGGCTAATGAGCAGTTCTTC
>TRBJ2-7|TRBV5-1|10|TRBD1|.
CASTGGEQYF
TGCGCCAGCACAGGGGGCGAGCAGTACTTC
>TRBJ2-3|TRBV7-2|16|TRBD2|once
CASSARLAGGTDTQYF
TGTGCCAGCAGCGCCCGACTAGCGGGGGGGACAGATACGCAGTATTTT
>TRBJ2-1|TRBV6-6|11|.|many
CASRVANEQFF
TGTGCCAGCAGGGTCGCCAATGAGCAGTTCTTC
>TRBJ1-5|TRBV7-2|14|.|.
CASTGAYSNQPQHF
TGTGCCAGCACCGGCGCGTATAGCAATCAGCCCCAGCATTTT
>TRBJ2-5|TRBV5-8|15|.|many
CASSWGQSGQETQYF
TGTGCCAGCAGCTGGGGGCAGTCGGGCCAAGAGACCCAGTACTTC
>TRBJ1-2|TRBV29-1|11|.|.
CSVGTAGGYTF
TGCAGCGTTGGGACCGCCGGCGGCTACACCTTC
>TRBJ2-7|TRBV20-1|14|TRBD1|.
CSARDDRGPNEQYF
TGCAGTGCTAGAGATGACAGGGGTCCCAACGAGCAGTACTTC
>TRBJ2-1|TRBV27|15|TRBD2|.
CASSSGLGVLNEQFF
TGTGCCAGCAGTTCTGGACTAGGCGTCCTCAATGAGCAGTTCTTC
>TRBJ2-1|TRBV7-9|16|TRBD2|many
CASSLWTSGRRDEQFF
TGTGCCAGCAGCCTCTGGACTAGCGGGAGGAGGGATGAGCAGTTCTTC
>TRBJ2-7|TRBV27|14|.|.
CASSFWSADDEQYF
TGTGCCAGCAGTTTCTGGTCGGCTGACGACGAGCAGTACTTC
>TRBJ2-7|TRBV2|12|TRBD2|once
CACGGGGYEQYF
TGTGCCTGCGGGGGGGGGGGCTACGAGCAGTACTTC
>TRBJ2-1|TRBV7-8|17|TRBD1|.
CASSLDQGASLWNEQFF
TGTGCCAGCAGCTTAGATCAGGGGGCTTCCTTATGGAATGAGCAGTTCTTC
>TRBJ2-5|TRBV9|15|.|many
CASSVTTRVQETQYF
TGTGCCAGCAGCGTAACGACTAGGGTCCAAGAGACCCAGTACTTC